The 7 T cell receptor beta chains below all came from one sample that was sequenced in a study of CD8 T cells in Susac syndrome (dated by TCRdb to about 2019). The library relied on the immunoSEQ multiplex PCR assay. RNA was extracted using the RNeasy kit, and roughly 0.45 to 1 microgram was reverse transcribed with random hexamers. TCRdb trimmed the raw reads at Q25, called clones with MiXCR and kept productive beta chains. Each CDR3 protein gets just one entry, which takes the most common genes and DNA from the rows behind it. Across this sample there are tens of thousands of distinct CDR3 sequences, with over 90% seen only once. The ten top clones hold 0.1% to 0.12% of the sample. The sample consisted of CD4+ T cells from PBMCs. Every receptor here comes from a human donor with multiple sclerosis.

The chain has TRBV5-6 and TRBJ2-7, with D tentatively TRBD1 (6 bases). The germline gives CDR1 SGHDT, CDR2 YYEEEE. V gave up 0 bases and J gave up 3 bases, with 13 bases separating them. This CDR3 is built from 15 residues. CDR3 sequence (DNA): TGTGCCAGCAGCTTGGCCGCAGGGGAAGGCTACGAGCAGTACTTC. Translating gives CASSLAAGEGYEQYF.

In its sample, this clonotype was seen once. This chain uses TRBV30 with TRBJ1-1; D is possibly TRBD1 (5 bases). Trimming shortened V by 3 bases and J by 0 bases, and 11 bases separated the two germline ends. CDR3 size: 14 residues. Germline V lookup: CDR1 GTSNPN, CDR2 SVGIG (reference sequence). The CDR3 reads CAWSGHLMNTEAFF. The CDR3 DNA sequence: TGTGCCTGGAGCGGACACCTCATGAACACTGAAGCTTTCTTT.

The chain joins TRBV2 to TRBJ2-1; 10 bases fit TRBD2. The CDR3 runs to 18 residues. CDR1 SNHLY and CDR2 FYNNEI come from the germline V gene. Trimming took 6 bases from V and 0 from J; bases not matched to a gene: 11. Here the CDR3 reads CASSFSGGHSSSYNEQFF. The CDR3 nucleotides read TGTGCCAGCAGCTTTAGCGGGGGGCACAGCAGCTCCTACAATGAGCAGTTCTTC. The entire variable domain, with the rest obtained from reference TRBV2 and TRBJ2-1, is as follows: EPEVTQTPSHQVTQMGQEVILRCVPISNHLYFYWYRQILGQKVEFLVSFYNNEISEKSEIFDDQFSVERPDGSNFTLKIRSTKLEDSAMYFCASSFSGGHSSSYNEQFFGPGTRLTVL.

The CDR3 coding sequence is TGTGCCAGCAGCCAAGTGAGAGGCACCGGGGAGCTGTTTTTT. Protein sequence: CASSQVRGTGELFF. The chain carries TRBV3-1 and TRBJ2-2; no clear D. The CDR3 has 14 residues. CDR1 and CDR2 from the germline V gene are LGHDT and YNNKEL (reference sequence). Trimming pared 1 base from V and 4 bases from J, leaving 7 bases between.

The CDR3 is CASSLVTDSGANVLTF. The CDR3 DNA sequence: TGCGCCAGCAGCTTGGTTACAGACTCTGGGGCCAACGTCCTGACTTTC. The rearrangement uses TRBV5-1 and TRBJ2-6, with D uncertain. V was pared by 0 bases and J by 0 bases, with 7 bases between. Germline CDR1 SGHRS, CDR2 YFSETQ. This CDR3 is built from 16 residues.

The genes are TRBV7-9 and TRBJ2-7; 7 bases match TRBD1. Germline assignment: CDR1 SEHNR and CDR2 FQNEAQ (reference sequence). Unmatched junction bases numbered 9, after V lost 4 bases and J lost 6 bases. The CDR3 runs 14 residues. CDR3 nucleotide sequence: TGTGCCAGCAGCTCAACTCGGACAGGTTCCGAGCAGTACTTC. Amino acid sequence: CASSSTRTGSEQYF.

This rearrangement joins TRBV5-6 to TRBJ2-6; perhaps D is TRBD1 or TRBD2 (5 bases each). There are 16 residues in the CDR3. The germline V gene has CDR1 SGHDT and CDR2 YYEEEE. The CDR3 region is CDGARNKRSGANVLTF. As DNA, the CDR3 is TGTGACGGGGCGCGGAACAAACGCTCTGGGGCCAACGTCCTGACTTTC.